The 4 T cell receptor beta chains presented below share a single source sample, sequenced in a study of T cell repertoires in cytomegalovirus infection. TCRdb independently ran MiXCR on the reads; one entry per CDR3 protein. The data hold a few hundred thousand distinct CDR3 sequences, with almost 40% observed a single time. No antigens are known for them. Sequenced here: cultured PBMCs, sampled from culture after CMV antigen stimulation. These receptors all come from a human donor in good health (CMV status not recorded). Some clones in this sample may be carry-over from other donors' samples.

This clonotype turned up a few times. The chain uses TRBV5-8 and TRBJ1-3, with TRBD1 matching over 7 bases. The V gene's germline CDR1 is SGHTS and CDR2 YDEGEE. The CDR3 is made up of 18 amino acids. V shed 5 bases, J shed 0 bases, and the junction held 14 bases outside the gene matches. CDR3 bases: TGTGCCAGCAGACGAATACTGGGGACAGAAGACTCTGGAAACACCATATATTTT. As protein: CASRRILGTEDSGNTIYF.

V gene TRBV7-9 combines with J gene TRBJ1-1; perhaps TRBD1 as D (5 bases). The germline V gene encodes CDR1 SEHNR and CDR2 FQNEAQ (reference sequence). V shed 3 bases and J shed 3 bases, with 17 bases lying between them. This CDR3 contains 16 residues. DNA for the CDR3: TGTGCCAGCAGCTTGGGGACCGGCGAAAGGGACACTGAAGCTTTCTTT. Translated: CASSLGTGERDTEAFF.

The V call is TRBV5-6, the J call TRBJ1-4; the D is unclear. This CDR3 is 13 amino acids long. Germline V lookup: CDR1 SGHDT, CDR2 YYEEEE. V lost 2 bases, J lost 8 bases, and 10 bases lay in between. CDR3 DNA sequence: TGTGCCAGCAGCTTAGGAAGAAGGGAAAAACTGTTTTTT. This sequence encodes CASSLGRREKLFF.

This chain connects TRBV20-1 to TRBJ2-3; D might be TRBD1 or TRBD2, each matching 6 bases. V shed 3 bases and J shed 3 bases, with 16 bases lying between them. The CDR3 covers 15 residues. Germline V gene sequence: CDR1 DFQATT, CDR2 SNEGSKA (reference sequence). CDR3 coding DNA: TGCAGTGCTAGTGGCCCCGGGGGCGGTACAGATACGCAGTATTTT. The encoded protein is CSASGPGGGTDTQYF.